The clone carrying this T cell receptor beta chain has more than one count but fewer than ten. Repertoires were generated with immunoSEQ multiplex PCR, while TCRdb's copy carries only in-frame clones and drops some. The data contain approximately 400,000 clones, roughly 87% of them singletons. Participants spanned ages about 18 to 100 years and resided in 20 to 30 US areas. Two consecutive negative NP/OP PCR tests, clearance, or resolved symptoms defined Cohort 3 recovery. The CDR3 spans 17 residues. The V gene end was trimmed by 0 bases and the J gene end by 3 bases; junction bases not matched to a gene: 6. Germline assignment: CDR1 SGDLS and CDR2 YYNGEE. This entry comes from a study of blood T cell repertoires in COVID-19. Study at large: Italy, Spain and the United States were the sources of the convalescent and acute COVID-19 samples. T cells, B-cell-depleted T cells, or PBMCs provided the cDNA or gDNA that served as material.

The gene calls are TRBV9 and TRBJ2-3; 11 bases align to TRBD2. This TCR derives from a woman aged 45-65 years who had recovered from COVID-19. Specimen: PBMCs or T cells enriched from blood (not recorded which). In nucleotides, the CDR3 is TGTGCCAGCAGCGTAGGTCTTAGCGGGGGGGATACAGATACGCAGTATTTT. Residues: CASSVGLSGGDTDTQYF.